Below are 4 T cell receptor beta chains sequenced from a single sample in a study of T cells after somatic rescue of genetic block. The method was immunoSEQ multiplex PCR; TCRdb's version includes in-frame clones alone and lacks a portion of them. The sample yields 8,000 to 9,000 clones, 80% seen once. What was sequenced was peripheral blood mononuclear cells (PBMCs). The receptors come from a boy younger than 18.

The CDR3 bases are TGTGCCAGCAGCGTTGACTACCGTGATGCTTTCTTT. Its protein product is CASSVDYRDAFF. The J gene is TRBJ1-1, the V gene TRBV7-9; D is ambiguous. The CDR3 covers 12 residues. Germline V gene sequence: CDR1 SEHNR, CDR2 FQNEAQ (reference sequence). The V and J ends lost 5 bases and 11 bases respectively, with 15 bases between them.

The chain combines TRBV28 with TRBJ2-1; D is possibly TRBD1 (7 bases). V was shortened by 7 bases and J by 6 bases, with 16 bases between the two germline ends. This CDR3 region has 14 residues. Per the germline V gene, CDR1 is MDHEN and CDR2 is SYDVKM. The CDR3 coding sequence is TGTGCCAGCACCGAAGGAGGGGGCCCCAATGAGCAGTTCTTC. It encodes CASTEGGGPNEQFF.

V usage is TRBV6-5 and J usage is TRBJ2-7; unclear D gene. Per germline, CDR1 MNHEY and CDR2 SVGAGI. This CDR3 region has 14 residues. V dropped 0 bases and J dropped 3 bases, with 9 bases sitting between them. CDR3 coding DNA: TGTGCCAGCAGTTACTCGGACCCCCTCTACGAGCAGTACTTC. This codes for CASSYSDPLYEQYF.

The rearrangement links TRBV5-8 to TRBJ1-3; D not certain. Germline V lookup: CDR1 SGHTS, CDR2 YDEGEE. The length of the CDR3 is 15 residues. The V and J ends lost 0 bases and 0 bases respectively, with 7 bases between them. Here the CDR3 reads CASSLGVTSGNTIYF. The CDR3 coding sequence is TGTGCCAGCAGCTTGGGTGTAACCTCTGGAAACACCATATATTTT.